This T cell receptor (beta chain) came from a study of beta chain features in type 1 diabetes. Study at large: Sorted cell examination encompassed around 100,000,000 cells across all samples.

This clone was seen only a few times. Its antigen is currently unknown. A single heparinised blood sample, averaging roughly 0.11 L, was obtained per donor. Whole-study results and caveats: Patients' naive, central memory and Treg TCRB repertoires seemed closer to one another than those of healthy donors. When Type 1 diabetes patients were examined, their TCRB CDR3s proved moderately but significantly shorter in all four CD4+ subsets.

The entirety of the isolated RNA underwent reverse transcription, so expressed TCRB transcripts were sequenced. Repertoires were generated with immunoSEQ multiplex PCR, while TCRdb's copy carries only in-frame clones and drops some. The profile shows more than 300,000 clones, around 10% of them singletons. Germline V gives CDR1 SGHTA, CDR2 FQGNSA. The CDR3 runs to 15 residues. V was pared by 2 bases and J by 5 bases, with 5 bases of the junction left unmatched. Sequencing used central memory CD4+ T cells from blood. The TCR comes from a man aged 25-40 years with type 1 diabetes. V gene TRBV7-2 combines with J gene TRBJ1-5, with TRBD1 matching over 8 bases. The CDR3 coding sequence is TGTGCCAGCAGCTTAACCAGGGGGCTGGATCAGCCCCAGCATTTT. Translation gives CASSLTRGLDQPQHF.